The 32 T cell receptor beta chains presented below share a single source sample, sequenced in a study of T cell changes during pregnancy in multiple sclerosis. Produced via immunoSEQ multiplex PCR; TCRdb's table is partial and in-frame only. Of roughly 30,000 clones listed, approximately 89% were seen once; the top ten hold around 5.1%. Source: CD8+ T cells from peripheral blood mononuclear cells, taken in the first trimester of pregnancy. These receptors originate from a female donor with multiple sclerosis, enrolled in a pregnancy study.

This chain uses TRBV30 with TRBJ1-2; 7 nucleotides agree with TRBD1. In germline, CDR1 is GTSNPN, CDR2 SVGIG (reference sequence). This CDR3 is built from 14 residues. V dropped 0 bases and J dropped 11; count of bases not matched to a gene: 12. CDR3 sequence: CAWSVPDEGAKYTF. CDR3 bases: TGTGCCTGGAGTGTACCCGATGAGGGGGCGAAATACACCTTC.

This chain links TRBV27 with TRBJ2-6; TRBD2 might be the D (5 bases). Trimming took 5 bases from V and 3 from J, leaving 11 bases between them. CDR3 length: 15 amino acids. Germline CDR1 is MNHEY and CDR2 is SMNVEV (reference sequence). CDR3 protein: CASSPRTVGANVLTF. For the CDR3, the DNA is TGTGCCAGCAGTCCTCGGACTGTTGGGGCCAACGTCCTGACTTTC. Filled out from reference TRBV27 and TRBJ2-6, the complete variable domain reads EAQVTQNPRYLITVTGKKLTVTCSQNMNHEYMSWYRQDPGLGLRQIYYSMNVEVTDKGDVPEGYKVSRKEKRNFPLILESPSPNQTSLYFCASSPRTVGANVLTFGAGSRLTVL.

The chain uses TRBV5-5 and TRBJ2-3; 7 bases fit TRBD2. Germline V gives CDR1 SGHKS, CDR2 YYEKEE (reference sequence). V shed 4 bases and J 0 bases; nucleotides not matched to a gene: 14. The CDR3 extends over 18 amino acids. The chain's CDR3 is CASSPHGNQRDSTDTQYF. The CDR3 DNA reads TGTGCCAGCAGCCCCCATGGTAACCAGCGGGATAGCACAGATACGCAGTATTTT.

The V gene is TRBV28, the J gene TRBJ1-4, with 7 bases aligning to TRBD1. The V gene's germline CDR1 is MDHEN and CDR2 SYDVKM. The V segment lost 4 bases and the J segment 0 bases; nucleotides outside the gene matches: 14. The CDR3 consists of 19 residues. The CDR3 region has the DNA TGTGCCAGCAGTTCGCGCGTGGACAGGCCCCCCTCAACTAATGAAAAACTGTTTTTT. It encodes CASSSRVDRPPSTNEKLFF.

This clone was observed a few times. This chain's CDR3 is CASSLPGLAGYNEQFF. The DNA for the CDR3 is TGTGCCAGCAGCTTACCAGGACTAGCGGGCTACAATGAGCAGTTCTTC. V and J are TRBV13 and TRBJ2-1, with 11 bases aligning to TRBD2. Germline assignment: CDR1 PRHDT and CDR2 FYEKMQ (reference sequence). V dropped 2 bases and J dropped 3; count of bases not matched to a gene: 3. There are 16 residues in the CDR3.

This sequence joins TRBV5-6 and TRBJ1-5; 8 bases line up with TRBD1. Per germline, CDR1 SGHDT and CDR2 YYEEEE. The CDR3 extends over 15 amino acids. Trimming at V came to 0 bases and at J to 10 bases, leaving 9 bases not matched to a gene. The CDR3 loop reads CASSLGGQGLPPQHF. Written as DNA, the CDR3 is TGTGCCAGCAGCTTGGGAGGACAGGGCCTACCTCCCCAGCATTTT.

This chain joins TRBV6-6 and TRBJ2-1; TRBD2 matches 7 bases. This CDR3 has 14 residues. Trimming cost V 2 bases and J 12 bases; bases outside gene matches: 10. The V gene's germline CDR1 is MNHNY and CDR2 SVGAGI (reference sequence). This chain's CDR3 is CASSYTSVGGVQFF. The CDR3 bases are TGTGCCAGCAGTTACACCTCCGTGGGAGGGGTGCAGTTCTTC.

This chain links TRBV5-1 with TRBJ2-7; 9 positions agree with TRBD1. Per the germline V gene, CDR1 is SGHRS and CDR2 is YFSETQ. Trimming cost V 4 bases and J 7 bases; bases outside gene matches: 9. This CDR3 comprises 14 residues. The CDR3 DNA reads TGCGCCAGCAGCCCGGGACAGGGTGGTTTGGAGCAGTACTTC. Amino acids: CASSPGQGGLEQYF.

The rearrangement joins TRBV5-1 to TRBJ2-7, with a tentative D call TRBD2 (6 bases). Per the germline V gene, CDR1 is SGHRS and CDR2 is YFSETQ. The CDR3 is 11 residues long. Trimming took 6 bases from V and 3 from J, leaving 7 bases between them. The CDR3 sequence: CASMGGYEQYF. DNA of the CDR3: TGCGCCAGCATGGGGGGCTACGAGCAGTACTTC.

The chain carries TRBV29-1 and TRBJ1-1; 10 nucleotides align to TRBD1. This CDR3 region has 11 residues. The trim removed 8 bases at V and 6 bases at J, leaving 3 bases unmatched. In germline, CDR1 is SQVTM, CDR2 ANQGSEA. The CDR3 nucleotides are TGCAGCACTGACAGGGGGCCTGAAGCTTTCTTT. Encoded protein: CSTDRGPEAFF.

The gene calls are TRBV4-1 and TRBJ1-2, with TRBD1 matching over 7 bases. V was pared by 1 base and J by 4 bases, with 3 bases of the junction left unmatched. The CDR3 spans 14 residues. The germline gives CDR1 MGHRA, CDR2 YSYEKL. The DNA of the CDR3 is TGCGCCAGCAGCCAAGCCGGACAGGCCTATGGCTACACCTTC. Translating it yields CASSQAGQAYGYTF.

This clone was observed a handful of times. The chain joins TRBV10-3 to TRBJ2-7; D is undetermined. The CDR3 runs 14 residues. Trimming removed 2 bases at V and 5 bases at J, with 13 bases between. Germline V gene data show CDR1 as ENHRY and CDR2 as SYGVKD. The CDR3 spells CAISEPMARDEQYF. CDR3 DNA: TGTGCCATCAGTGAGCCGATGGCCCGTGACGAGCAGTACTTC.

The V gene is TRBV7-8, the J gene TRBJ2-7, with 9 bases that match TRBD2. The J segment lost 1 base and the V segment lost 5 bases, leaving 6 bases of the junction unmatched. The CDR3 has 15 residues. The germline gives CDR1 SGHVS, CDR2 FQNEAQ. The CDR3 coding sequence is TGTGCCAGCAGCCTCGGGACTAGCAGATCCTACGAGCAGTACTTC. It yields the protein CASSLGTSRSYEQYF.

The CDR3 DNA reads as TGTGCCAGCAGCTTTGGCTCAGGAGGTCGAATGAACACTGAAGCTTTCTTT. Amino acids: CASSFGSGGRMNTEAFF. J is TRBJ1-1 and V is TRBV7-9; no firm D call. Trimming left V 3 bases short and J 0 bases short, with 17 bases between. The germline gives CDR1 SEHNR, CDR2 FQNEAQ (reference sequence). This CDR3 region has 17 residues.

The chain is built from TRBV21-1 and TRBJ2-1; no DNA check was done on the table's D call, TRBD2. TRBV21-1 is marked as a pseudogene. The CDR3 loop spans 16 amino acids. The CDR3 bases are TGTGCCAGCAGCAAAAAGGAGATATTCTCTCTCGATGAGCAGTTCTTC. Amino acid sequence: CASSKKEIFSLDEQFF.

The chain links TRBV4-1 to TRBJ2-1; perhaps TRBD2 as D (6 bases). The length of the CDR3 is 16 residues. The V and J ends lost 0 bases and 4 bases respectively, with 13 bases between them. In germline, CDR1 is MGHRA, CDR2 YSYEKL. CDR3 sequence reads: CASSQEPGVIYNEQFF. The CDR3 nucleotides are TGCGCCAGCAGCCAAGAACCGGGAGTAATTTACAATGAGCAGTTCTTC.

The V gene is TRBV10-3, the J gene TRBJ2-1; TRBD1 aligns across 9 bases. V lost 10 bases to trimming and J lost 9 bases; unmatched junction nucleotides: 22. CDR3 length: 17 residues. From germline, CDR1 is ENHRY and CDR2 SYGVKD. The CDR3 DNA sequence: TGTGCCACAACTGAACCCCCGGGACAGGGATCCGTTGGTGAGCAGTTCTTC. Residues: CATTEPPGQGSVGEQFF.

The chain links TRBV5-6 to TRBJ2-7; weak D call: TRBD2 (5 bases). This CDR3 spans 16 amino acids. The V and J ends lost 3 bases and 2 bases respectively, with 18 bases between them. Germline CDR1 and CDR2: SGHDT and YYEEEE. CDR3 sequence (DNA): TGTGCCAGCAGCTCAACTAGAATAAAAAACCCCTACGAGCAGTACTTC. As protein: CASSSTRIKNPYEQYF.

This chain uses TRBV7-2 with TRBJ1-5; D gene ambiguous. Germline CDR1 and CDR2: SGHTA and FQGNSA. The CDR3 totals 16 residues. The V end lost 2 bases, the J end lost 2 bases, and 13 bases lay between the germline ends. In DNA, the CDR3 is TGTGCCAGCAGCTTATATCACAGTCTGGGCAATCAGCCCCAGCATTTT. The encoded protein is CASSLYHSLGNQPQHF.

The rearrangement links TRBV10-3 to TRBJ1-4; D call uncertain. V was trimmed by 3 bases and J by 6 bases, leaving 17 bases between them. The CDR3 is 16 residues long. The germline V gene encodes CDR1 ENHRY and CDR2 SYGVKD. The CDR3 is CAISELRSSGDEKLFF. DNA of the CDR3: TGTGCCATCAGTGAATTGCGATCTAGCGGGGATGAAAAACTGTTTTTT.

This chain links TRBV19 with TRBJ2-1, with 8 bases that match TRBD2. The CDR3 spans 15 residues. CDR1 is LNHDA, CDR2 SQIVND, per germline (reference sequence). Trimming removed 4 bases from V and 0 bases from J; junction bases left unmatched: 2. In DNA form, the CDR3 reads TGTGCCAGTAGTAGTGGGACTAGCTCCTACAATGAGCAGTTCTTC. Translated: CASSSGTSSYNEQFF.

This clone has just one count. The rearrangement joins TRBV6-6 to TRBJ2-3, with no clear D. This CDR3 contains 11 residues. In germline, CDR1 is MNHNY, CDR2 SVGAGI (reference sequence). V lost 5 bases to trimming and J lost 6 bases, with 6 bases between them. CDR3: CASSQADTQYF. The DNA of the CDR3 is TGTGCCAGCAGTCAAGCGGATACGCAGTATTTT.

The chain links TRBV4-1 to TRBJ2-7; 8 bases are shared with TRBD2. Germline CDR1 is MGHRA and CDR2 is YSYEKL. The V gene end was trimmed by 0 bases and the J gene end by 7 bases; junction bases not matched to a gene: 8. The CDR3 sequence is 15 residues long. For the CDR3, the DNA is TGCGCCAGCAGCCAAGACGGGGGGGGTTCGTGGGAGCAGTACTTC. Amino acids: CASSQDGGGSWEQYF.

V is TRBV7-9 and J is TRBJ1-1; D possibly corresponds to TRBD1 (5 bases). Trimming removed 5 bases from V and 3 bases from J, with 16 bases in between. Per the germline V gene, CDR1 is SEHNR and CDR2 is FQNEAQ (reference sequence). This CDR3 contains 15 residues. The CDR3 loop reads CASSGRLGRDTEAFF. The CDR3 DNA follows: TGTGCCAGCAGCGGGAGGCTAGGCAGGGACACTGAAGCTTTCTTT.

The chain has TRBV27 and TRBJ2-2; a weak D match, TRBD1 (6 bases). The CDR3 contains 13 residues. The germline V and J ends were trimmed by 3 bases and 7 bases, with 9 bases remaining between them. Germline CDR1 MNHEY, CDR2 SMNVEV (reference sequence). The CDR3 here is CASSLGADGELFF. The CDR3 DNA reads TGTGCCAGCAGTTTGGGGGCGGACGGGGAGCTGTTTTTT.

CDR3 nucleotide sequence: TGTGCCAGCAGCCAAGATATTTGGAGTAACTATGGCTACACCTTC. Its protein product is CASSQDIWSNYGYTF. The J gene is TRBJ1-2, the V gene TRBV14; no clear D gene. The V and J ends lost 0 bases and 1 base respectively, with 9 bases between them. Germline-derived CDR1 and CDR2 are SGHDN and FVKESK. The CDR3 sequence is 15 residues long.

This clone was found once. The rearrangement uses TRBV27 and TRBJ2-1; 10 nucleotides match TRBD2. Germline V CDR1 and CDR2: MNHEY, SMNVEV (reference sequence). The CDR3 loop spans 16 amino acids. Trimming at V came to 4 bases and at J to 2 bases, leaving 5 bases not matched to a gene. The CDR3 coding sequence is TGTGCCAGCAGTTGGGTTCTAGCGGGAGCCTACAATGAGCAGTTCTTC. Translating gives CASSWVLAGAYNEQFF.

This clone has just a few counts. The chain employs TRBV4-3 and TRBJ2-1; 12 nucleotides match TRBD2. V lost 1 base, J lost 6 bases, and 13 bases stayed unmatched. The CDR3 runs 19 residues. Germline-derived CDR1 and CDR2 are LGHNA and YSLEER. The CDR3 DNA is TGCGCCAGCAGCCAAGCCGGGACTAGCGGGTGGGTAGAAGTCAATGAGCAGTTCTTC. Translation: CASSQAGTSGWVEVNEQFF.

V gene TRBV6-1 combines with J gene TRBJ2-1, with 11 bases lining up with TRBD1. CDR1 and CDR2 (germline): MNHNS, SASEGT. Trimming at V came to 4 bases and at J to 1 base, leaving 9 bases not matched to a gene. The CDR3 length is 18 residues. CDR3 DNA: TGTGCCAGCAGTGGGACAGGGGGCCTTCCAGGATCCTACAATGAGCAGTTCTTC. It translates to CASSGTGGLPGSYNEQFF.

The genes are TRBV7-8 and TRBJ2-7, with 12 bases fitting TRBD2. The CDR3 contains 15 residues. The V segment lost 5 bases and the J segment 5 bases; nucleotides outside the gene matches: 7. The germline V gene has CDR1 SGHVS and CDR2 FQNEAQ. The CDR3 loop is CASSHLAGGPNEQYF. The CDR3 DNA reads as TGTGCCAGCAGCCACCTAGCGGGAGGGCCAAACGAGCAGTACTTC.

V is TRBV4-1 and J is TRBJ2-7, with D unclear. CDR1 is MGHRA, CDR2 YSYEKL, per germline. The CDR3 runs 14 residues. Trimming stripped 0 bases from V and 0 bases from J, with 6 bases between. CDR3 region: CASSQEKSSYEQYF. The CDR3 nucleotides read TGCGCCAGCAGCCAAGAGAAGAGCTCCTACGAGCAGTACTTC.

The V and J genes are TRBV6-5 and TRBJ1-1; 7 nucleotides match TRBD1. This CDR3 has 12 amino acids. J gave up 4 bases and V 8 bases, and 4 bases lay outside the gene matches. Per germline, CDR1 MNHEY and CDR2 SVGAGI. This CDR3 is CASSRDSTEAFF. The CDR3 DNA follows: TGTGCCAGCTCCAGGGACAGCACTGAAGCTTTCTTT.